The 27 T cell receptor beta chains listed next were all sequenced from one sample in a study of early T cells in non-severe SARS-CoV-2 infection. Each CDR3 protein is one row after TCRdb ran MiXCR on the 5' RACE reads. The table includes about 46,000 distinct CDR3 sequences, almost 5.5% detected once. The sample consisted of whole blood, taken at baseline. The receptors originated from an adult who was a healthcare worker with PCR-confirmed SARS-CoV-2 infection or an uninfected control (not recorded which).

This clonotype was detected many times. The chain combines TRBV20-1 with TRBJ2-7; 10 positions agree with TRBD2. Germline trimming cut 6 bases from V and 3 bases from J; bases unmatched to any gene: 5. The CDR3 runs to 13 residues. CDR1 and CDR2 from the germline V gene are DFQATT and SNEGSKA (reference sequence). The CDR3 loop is CSAGVAGGYEQYF. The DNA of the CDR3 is TGCAGTGCCGGGGTAGCGGGAGGCTACGAGCAGTACTTC.

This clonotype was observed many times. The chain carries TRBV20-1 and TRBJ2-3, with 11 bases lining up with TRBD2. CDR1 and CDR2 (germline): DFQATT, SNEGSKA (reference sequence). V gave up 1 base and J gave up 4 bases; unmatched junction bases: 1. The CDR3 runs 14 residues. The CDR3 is CSARVAGGSDTQYF. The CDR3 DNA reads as TGCAGTGCTAGAGTAGCGGGAGGGTCAGATACGCAGTATTTT.

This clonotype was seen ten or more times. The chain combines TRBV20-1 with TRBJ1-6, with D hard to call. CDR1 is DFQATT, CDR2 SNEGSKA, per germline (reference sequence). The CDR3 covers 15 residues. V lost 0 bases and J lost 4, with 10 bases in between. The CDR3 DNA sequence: TGCAGTGCTAGAGATGGGGTCCCGTATAATTCACCCCTCCACTTT. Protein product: CSARDGVPYNSPLHF.

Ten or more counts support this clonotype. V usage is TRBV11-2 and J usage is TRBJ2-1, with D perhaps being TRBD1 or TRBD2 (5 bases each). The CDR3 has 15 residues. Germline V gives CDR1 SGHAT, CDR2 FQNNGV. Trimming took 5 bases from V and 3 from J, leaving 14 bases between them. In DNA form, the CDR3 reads TGTGCCAGCAGCGGTGGGGGTACCCTCTACAATGAGCAGTTCTTC. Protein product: CASSGGGTLYNEQFF.

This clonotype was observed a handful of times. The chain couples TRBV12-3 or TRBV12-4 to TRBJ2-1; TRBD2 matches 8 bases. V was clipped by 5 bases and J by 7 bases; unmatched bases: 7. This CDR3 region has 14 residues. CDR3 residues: CASSPPGLGNEQFF. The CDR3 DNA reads TGTGCCAGCAGTCCGCCGGGACTAGGGAATGAGCAGTTCTTC.

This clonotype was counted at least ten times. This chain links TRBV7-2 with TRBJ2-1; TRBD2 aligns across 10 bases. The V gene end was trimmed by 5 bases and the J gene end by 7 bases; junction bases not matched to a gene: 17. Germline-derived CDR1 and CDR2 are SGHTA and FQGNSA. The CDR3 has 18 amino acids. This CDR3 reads CASSARPRASGRANEQFF. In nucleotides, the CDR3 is TGTGCCAGCAGCGCCCGTCCGCGGGCTAGCGGGAGAGCAAATGAGCAGTTCTTC.

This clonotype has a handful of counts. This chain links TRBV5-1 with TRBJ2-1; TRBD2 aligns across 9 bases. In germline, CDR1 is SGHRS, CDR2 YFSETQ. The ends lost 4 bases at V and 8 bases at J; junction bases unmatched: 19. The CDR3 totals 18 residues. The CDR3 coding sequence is TGCGCCAGCAGCCCCGATAGCGGGAGAACCAAACTCCGGCATGAGCAGTTCTTC. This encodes CASSPDSGRTKLRHEQFF. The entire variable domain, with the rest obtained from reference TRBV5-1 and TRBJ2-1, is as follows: KAGVTQTPRYLIKTRGQQVTLSCSPISGHRSVSWYQQTPGQGLQFLFEYFSETQRNKGNFPGRFSGRQFSNSRSEMNVSTLELGDSALYLCASSPDSGRTKLRHEQFFGPGTRLTVL.

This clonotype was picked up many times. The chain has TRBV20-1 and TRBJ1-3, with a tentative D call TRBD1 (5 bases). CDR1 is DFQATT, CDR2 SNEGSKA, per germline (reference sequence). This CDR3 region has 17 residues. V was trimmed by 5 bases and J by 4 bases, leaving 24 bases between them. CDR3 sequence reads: CSAYLGTPGPSGNTIYF. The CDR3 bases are TGCAGTGCTTACCTCGGGACCCCGGGACCATCGGGAAACACCATATATTTT.

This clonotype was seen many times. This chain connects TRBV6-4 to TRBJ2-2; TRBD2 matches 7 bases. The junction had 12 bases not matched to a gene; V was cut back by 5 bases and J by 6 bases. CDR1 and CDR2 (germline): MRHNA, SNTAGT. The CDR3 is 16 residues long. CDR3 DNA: TGTGCCAGCAGTCCGCAGGAGCGGGAAATGGCCGGGGAGCTGTTTTTT. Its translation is CASSPQEREMAGELFF.

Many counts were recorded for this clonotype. Here the CDR3 DNA reads TGCAGTGCTAGGAAGGGATTCGAGACCCAGTACTTC. Its translation is CSARKGFETQYF. This chain links TRBV20-1 with TRBJ2-5; D is unclear. This CDR3 is built from 12 residues. The V end lost 3 bases, the J end lost 5 bases, and 10 bases lay between the germline ends. The germline V gene has CDR1 DFQATT and CDR2 SNEGSKA (reference sequence).

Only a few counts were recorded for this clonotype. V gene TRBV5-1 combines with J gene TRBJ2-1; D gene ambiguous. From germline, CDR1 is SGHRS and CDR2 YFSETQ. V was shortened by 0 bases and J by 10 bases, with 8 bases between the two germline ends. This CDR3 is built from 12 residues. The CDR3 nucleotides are TGCGCCAGCAGCTTGGATCGGACGGAGCAGTTCTTC. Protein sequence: CASSLDRTEQFF. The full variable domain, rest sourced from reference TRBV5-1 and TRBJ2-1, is KAGVTQTPRYLIKTRGQQVTLSCSPISGHRSVSWYQQTPGQGLQFLFEYFSETQRNKGNFPGRFSGRQFSNSRSEMNVSTLELGDSALYLCASSLDRTEQFFGPGTRLTVL.

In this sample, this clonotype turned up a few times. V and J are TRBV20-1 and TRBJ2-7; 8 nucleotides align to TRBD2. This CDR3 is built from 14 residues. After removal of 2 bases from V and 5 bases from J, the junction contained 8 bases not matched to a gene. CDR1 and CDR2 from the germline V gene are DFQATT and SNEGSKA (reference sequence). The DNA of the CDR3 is TGCAGTGCTAGAAGGCTAGCGGGTGACGACGAGCAGTACTTC. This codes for CSARRLAGDDEQYF.

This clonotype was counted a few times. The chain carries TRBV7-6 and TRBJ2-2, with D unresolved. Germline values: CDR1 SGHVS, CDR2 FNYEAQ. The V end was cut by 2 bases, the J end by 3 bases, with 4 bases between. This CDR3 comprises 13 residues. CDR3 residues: CASSLYYTGELFF. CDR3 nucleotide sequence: TGTGCCAGCAGCTTATACTACACCGGGGAGCTGTTTTTT.

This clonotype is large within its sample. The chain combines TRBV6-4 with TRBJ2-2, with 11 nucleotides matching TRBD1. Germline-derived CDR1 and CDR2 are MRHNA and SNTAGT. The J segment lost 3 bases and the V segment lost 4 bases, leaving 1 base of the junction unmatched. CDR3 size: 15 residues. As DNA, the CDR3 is TGTGCCAGCAGTGGGACAGGGGGCGACACCGGGGAGCTGTTTTTT. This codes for CASSGTGGDTGELFF.

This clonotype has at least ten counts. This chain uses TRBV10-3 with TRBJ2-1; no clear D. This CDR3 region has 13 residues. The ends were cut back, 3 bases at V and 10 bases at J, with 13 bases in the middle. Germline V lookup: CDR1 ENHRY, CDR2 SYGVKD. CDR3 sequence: CAISDNPAGEQFF. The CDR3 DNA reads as TGTGCCATCAGTGATAACCCCGCCGGGGAGCAGTTCTTC.

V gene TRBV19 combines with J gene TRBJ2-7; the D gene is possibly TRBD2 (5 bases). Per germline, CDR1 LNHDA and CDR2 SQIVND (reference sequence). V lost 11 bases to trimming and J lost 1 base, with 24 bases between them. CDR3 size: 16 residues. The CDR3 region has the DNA TGTGCCGGAGGCCACCCACAGCCTAGCCCTTCCTACGAGCAGTACTTC. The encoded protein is CAGGHPQPSPSYEQYF.

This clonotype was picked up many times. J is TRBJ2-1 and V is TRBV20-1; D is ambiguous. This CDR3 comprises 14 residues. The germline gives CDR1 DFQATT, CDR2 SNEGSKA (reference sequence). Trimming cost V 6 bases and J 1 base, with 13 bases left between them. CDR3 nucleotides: TGCAGTGCCGACGGGCGTACGTCCTACAATGAGCAGTTCTTC. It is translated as CSADGRTSYNEQFF.

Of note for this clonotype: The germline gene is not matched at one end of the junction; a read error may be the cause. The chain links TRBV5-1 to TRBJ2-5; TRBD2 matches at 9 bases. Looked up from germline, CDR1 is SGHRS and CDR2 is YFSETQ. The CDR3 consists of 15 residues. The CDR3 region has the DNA TGTGCCAGCAGCCGCAATAGCGGGAGAGAAGAGACCCAGTACTTC. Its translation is CASSRNSGREETQYF.

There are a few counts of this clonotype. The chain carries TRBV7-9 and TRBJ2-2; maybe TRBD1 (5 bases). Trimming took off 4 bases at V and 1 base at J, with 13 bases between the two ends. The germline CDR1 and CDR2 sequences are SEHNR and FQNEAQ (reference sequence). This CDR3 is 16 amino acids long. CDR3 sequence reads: CASSSDSRLNTGELFF. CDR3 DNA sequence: TGTGCCAGCAGCTCAGACAGCAGATTGAACACCGGGGAGCTGTTTTTT.

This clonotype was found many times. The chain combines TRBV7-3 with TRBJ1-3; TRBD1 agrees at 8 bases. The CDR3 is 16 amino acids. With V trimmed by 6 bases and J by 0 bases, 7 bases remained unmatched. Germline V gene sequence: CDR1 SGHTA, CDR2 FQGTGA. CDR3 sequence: CASRTPGQGSGNTIYF. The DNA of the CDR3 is TGTGCCAGCAGGACGCCCGGACAGGGCTCTGGAAACACCATATATTTT.

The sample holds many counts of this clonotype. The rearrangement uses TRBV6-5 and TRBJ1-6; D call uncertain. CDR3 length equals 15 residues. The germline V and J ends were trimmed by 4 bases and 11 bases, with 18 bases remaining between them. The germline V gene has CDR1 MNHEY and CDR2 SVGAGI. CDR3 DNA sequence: TGTGCCAGCAGTTCAAGTGTGGATTCGAGCGCACCCCTCCACTTT. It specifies CASSSSVDSSAPLHF.

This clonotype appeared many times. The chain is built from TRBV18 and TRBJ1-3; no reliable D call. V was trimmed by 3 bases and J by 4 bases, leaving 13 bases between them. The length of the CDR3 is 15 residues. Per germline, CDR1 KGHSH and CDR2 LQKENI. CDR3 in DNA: TGTGCCAGCTCACCCTTCGTCAGCTCGGGAAACACCATATATTTT. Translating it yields CASSPFVSSGNTIYF. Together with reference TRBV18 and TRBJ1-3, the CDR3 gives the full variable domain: NAGVMQNPRHLVRRRGQEARLRCSPMKGHSHVYWYRQLPEEGLKFMVYLQKENIIDESGMPKERFSAEFPKEGPSILRIQQVVRGDSAAYFCASSPFVSSGNTIYFGEGSWLTVV.

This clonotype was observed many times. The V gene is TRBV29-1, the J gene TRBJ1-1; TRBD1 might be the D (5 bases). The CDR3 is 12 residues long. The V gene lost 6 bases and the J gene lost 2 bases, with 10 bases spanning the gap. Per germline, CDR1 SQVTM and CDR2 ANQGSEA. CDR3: CSVAGTNTEAFF. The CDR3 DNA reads TGCAGCGTCGCGGGGACCAACACTGAAGCTTTCTTT.

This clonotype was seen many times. The CDR3 region is CASSLQPFGGELFF. DNA for the CDR3: TGCGCCAGCAGCCTTCAGCCCTTCGGCGGGGAGCTGTTTTTT. This sequence joins TRBV5-1 and TRBJ2-2; D not certain. This CDR3 region has 14 residues. Per the germline V gene, CDR1 is SGHRS and CDR2 is YFSETQ. The germline V and J ends were trimmed by 4 bases and 7 bases, with 14 bases remaining between them.

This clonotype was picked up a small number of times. CDR3 amino acids: CASSGGRLAAYQETQYF. CDR3 nucleotide sequence: TGTGCCAGCAGTGGAGGGAGACTAGCGGCCTACCAAGAGACCCAGTACTTC. The chain joins TRBV28 to TRBJ2-5, with 9 bases matching TRBD2. From germline, CDR1 is MDHEN and CDR2 SYDVKM. This CDR3 has 17 amino acids. V lost 5 bases and J lost 0; bases outside the gene matches: 10. The full variable domain, completed using reference TRBV28 and TRBJ2-5, is DVKVTQSSRYLVKRTGEKVFLECVQDMDHENMFWYRQDPGLGLRLIYFSYDVKMKEKGDIPEGYSVSREKKERFSLILESASTNQTSMYLCASSGGRLAAYQETQYFGPGTRLLVL.

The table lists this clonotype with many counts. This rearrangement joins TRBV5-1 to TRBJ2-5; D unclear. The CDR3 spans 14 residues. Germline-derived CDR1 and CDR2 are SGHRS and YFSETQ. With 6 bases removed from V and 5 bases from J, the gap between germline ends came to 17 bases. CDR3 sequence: CASTVGVMGETQYF. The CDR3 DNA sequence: TGCGCCAGCACGGTTGGGGTAATGGGGGAGACCCAGTACTTC.

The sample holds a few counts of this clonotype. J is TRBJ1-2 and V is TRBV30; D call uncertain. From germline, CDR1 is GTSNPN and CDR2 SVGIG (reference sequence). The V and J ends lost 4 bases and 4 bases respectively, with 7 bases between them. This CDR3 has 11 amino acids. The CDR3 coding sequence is TGTGCCTGGACCGGATCCTATGGCTACACCTTC. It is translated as CAWTGSYGYTF. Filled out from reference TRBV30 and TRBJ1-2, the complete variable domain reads SQTIHQWPATLVQPVGSPLSLECTVEGTSNPNLYWYRQAAGRGLQLLFYSVGIGQISSEVPQNLSASRPQDRQFILSSKKLLLSDSGFYLCAWTGSYGYTFGSGTRLTVV.